This note documents a single T cell receptor beta chain sequence. The data belong to a study of blood T cell repertoires in COVID-19. Overall study: Italy, Spain and the United States were the sources of the convalescent and acute COVID-19 samples. PBMCs, B-cell-depleted T cells, or T cells provided the cDNA or gDNA that made up the material.

The authors' processing: From reference gene primer amplification, estimates of nucleated cell counts were derived. Sequencing was performed with immunoSEQ multiplex PCR; in TCRdb, only in-frame clones are kept and a portion is missing. V and J calls and clone size are given by that table; D and trimming were obtained from the DNA. The data show 45,000 to 75,000 clones, around 90% seen once. V was trimmed by 5 bases and J by 1 base, leaving 23 bases between them. The CDR3 consists of 18 residues. Germline-derived CDR1 and CDR2 are SNHLY and FYNNEI. This TCR was recovered from a man aged 60-69 years with acute or convalescent COVID-19. Sequenced material: peripheral blood. The J gene is TRBJ1-1, the V gene TRBV2; TRBD1 is a possible D gene (5 bases). The CDR3 sequence: CASSTAPRPGGGNTEAFF. The CDR3 nucleotides read TGTGCCAGCAGTACAGCCCCCCGGCCTGGGGGGGGGAACACTGAAGCTTTCTTT.